The 25 T cell receptor beta chains reported below all come from one sample, sequenced in a study of blood T cell repertoires in COVID-19. Sequenced by immunoSEQ multiplex PCR; TCRdb stores in-frame clones only, minus some. The sample carries more than 100,000 clones, 85% to 90% recorded once. The sequenced sample was peripheral blood. The receptor source for this set is an older woman with COVID-19, enrolled during active disease.

This rearrangement joins TRBV19 to TRBJ2-3, with TRBD1 matching over 12 bases. Germline lookup yields CDR1 LNHDA and CDR2 SQIVND (reference sequence). V lost 0 bases to trimming and J lost 6 bases; unmatched junction nucleotides: 13. This CDR3 spans 19 amino acids. CDR3: CASSIEHSGTGGSMDTQYF. DNA of the CDR3: TGTGCCAGTAGTATAGAACACTCCGGGACAGGGGGCTCCATGGATACGCAGTATTTT. The whole variable domain, filled in from reference TRBV19 and TRBJ2-3, reads DGGITQSPKYLFRKEGQNVTLSCEQNLNHDAMYWYRQDPGQGLRLIYYSQIVNDFQKGDIAEGYSVSREKKESFPLTVTSAQKNPTAFYLCASSIEHSGTGGSMDTQYFGPGTRLTVL.

The chain carries TRBV5-1 and TRBJ2-5, with D possibly being TRBD2 (7 bases). Per the germline V gene, CDR1 is SGHRS and CDR2 is YFSETQ. This CDR3 is 13 amino acids long. V shed 3 bases and J shed 5 bases, with 11 bases lying between them. The CDR3 DNA sequence: TGCGCCAGCAGCTCCGGGGGGCGGGAGACCCAGTACTTC. Translating gives CASSSGGRETQYF.

The chain combines TRBV28 with TRBJ2-4; TRBD1 might be the D (6 bases). CDR1 and CDR2 from the germline V gene are MDHEN and SYDVKM. V lost 6 bases and J 8 bases, leaving 17 bases between the germline ends. CDR3 length equals 14 residues. CDR3 protein: CASREYGAGDIQYF. DNA of the CDR3: TGTGCCAGCAGAGAATATGGGGCAGGGGACATTCAGTACTTC.

V usage is TRBV4-1 and J usage is TRBJ2-3; TRBD2 matches 12 bases. V lost 4 bases and J lost 4; bases outside the gene matches: 12. The CDR3 spans 18 residues. CDR1 and CDR2 (germline): MGHRA, YSYEKL. CDR3 DNA: TGCGCCAGCAGCCTCCAAGTGGCAACTAGCGGGGGGTCAGATACGCAGTATTTT. It specifies CASSLQVATSGGSDTQYF.

The CDR3 loop is CASSSRTSGGAWSYNEQFF. For the CDR3, the DNA is TGTGCCAGCAGTTCAAGGACTAGCGGGGGGGCTTGGTCCTACAATGAGCAGTTCTTC. This chain links TRBV6-2 or TRBV6-3 with TRBJ2-1, with TRBD2 identical over 15 bases. This CDR3 spans 19 amino acids. J lost 1 base, V lost 4 bases, and 8 bases had no gene match. Germline V CDR1 and CDR2: MNHEY, SVGEGT.

V gene TRBV7-9 combines with J gene TRBJ1-1; 8 bases are a match to TRBD1. CDR1 SEHNR and CDR2 FQNEAQ come from the germline V gene (reference sequence). Trimming at V came to 1 base and at J to 4 bases, leaving 2 bases not matched to a gene. The CDR3 has 14 residues. Written as DNA, the CDR3 is TGTGCCAGCAGCTTAGGCCAGGGGGCCACTGAAGCTTTCTTT. This encodes CASSLGQGATEAFF.

The chain carries TRBV10-3 and TRBJ2-5, with D possibly matching TRBD1 (5 bases). Trimming pared 11 bases from V and 0 bases from J, leaving 16 bases between. Germline V gene data show CDR1 as ENHRY and CDR2 as SYGVKD. The CDR3 length is 14 residues. The CDR3 DNA follows: TGTGCCGCGGCTGGGGCAGGCAACCAAGAGACCCAGTACTTC. This gives the protein CAAAGAGNQETQYF.

V usage is TRBV2 and J usage is TRBJ1-2, with D perhaps matching TRBD1 (5 bases). V dropped 5 bases and J dropped 3 bases, with 13 bases sitting between them. The CDR3 runs to 14 residues. Germline values: CDR1 SNHLY, CDR2 FYNNEI. In DNA, the CDR3 is TGTGCCAGCAGTTCGGGGGGATATGACTATGGCTACACCTTC. This encodes CASSSGGYDYGYTF.

This clone was seen only once. The chain carries TRBV4-3 and TRBJ1-2, with 10 bases fitting TRBD1. V shed 0 bases, J shed 1 base, and the junction held 2 bases outside the gene matches. The CDR3 sequence is 16 residues long. Germline V gives CDR1 LGHNA, CDR2 YSLEER. The CDR3 sequence is CASSQDRTGGNYGYTF. In nucleotides, the CDR3 is TGCGCCAGCAGCCAAGATCGGACAGGGGGTAACTATGGCTACACCTTC.

V usage is TRBV30 and J usage is TRBJ1-5; D may be TRBD1 (6 bases). Trimming pared 0 bases from V and 0 bases from J, leaving 9 bases between. Germline CDR1 and CDR2: GTSNPN and SVGIG (reference sequence). CDR3 size: 15 residues. The CDR3 nucleotides are TGTGCCTGGAGTGTAGGGGGTACTAGCAATCAGCCCCAGCATTTT. This encodes CAWSVGGTSNQPQHF.

The chain combines TRBV7-9 with TRBJ1-2, with 8 bases fitting TRBD1. CDR1 is SEHNR, CDR2 FQNEAQ, per germline (reference sequence). The CDR3 covers 13 residues. The V segment lost 6 bases and the J segment 5 bases; nucleotides outside the gene matches: 5. CDR3 in DNA: TGTGCCAGCAGTACGACAGGGGAGTATGGCTACACCTTC. Translating it yields CASSTTGEYGYTF.

The chain carries TRBV5-6 and TRBJ2-5; 8 bases are shared with TRBD1. This CDR3 has 14 residues. CDR1 and CDR2 from the germline V gene are SGHDT and YYEEEE. Losses at the gene ends were 4 bases for V and 4 bases for J; bases not matched to a gene: 6. This CDR3 is CASSRTTGGETQYF. CDR3 coding DNA: TGTGCCAGCAGCAGGACCACAGGGGGAGAGACCCAGTACTTC.

The V and J genes are TRBV5-1 and TRBJ1-1; D gene uncertain. The CDR3 runs to 13 residues. CDR1 SGHRS and CDR2 YFSETQ come from the germline V gene. V dropped 6 bases and J dropped 5 bases, with 14 bases sitting between them. The CDR3 DNA follows: TGCGCCAGCACCCCGTTGACGGGAACTGAAGCTTTCTTT. Translated, it gives CASTPLTGTEAFF.

The chain uses TRBV19 and TRBJ1-2; TRBD1 matches 8 bases. The V gene's germline CDR1 is LNHDA and CDR2 SQIVND (reference sequence). After removal of 1 base from V and 7 bases from J, the junction contained 17 bases not matched to a gene. CDR3 length equals 18 residues. As DNA, the CDR3 is TGTGCCAGTAGTATAGGAGCAGGGGGCGTCTCCAGTCTTTCTGGCTACACCTTC. Translated, it gives CASSIGAGGVSSLSGYTF.

This chain connects TRBV6-2 or TRBV6-3 to TRBJ1-5, with 8 bases matching TRBD1. The length of the CDR3 is 14 residues. The germline CDR1 and CDR2 sequences are MNHEY and SVGEGT. The junction had 6 bases not matched to a gene; V was cut back by 5 bases and J by 6 bases. This CDR3 is CASSRAGGSQPQHF. CDR3 DNA sequence: TGTGCCAGCAGTAGGGCAGGGGGCAGTCAGCCCCAGCATTTT.

J is TRBJ2-3 and V is TRBV7-2; 9 nucleotides line up with TRBD2. The CDR3 length is 17 residues. With V trimmed by 5 bases and J by 9 bases, 18 bases remained unmatched. Germline CDR1 and CDR2: SGHTA and FQGNSA. CDR3 region: CASSPGRGGQRLGTQYF. Written as DNA, the CDR3 is TGTGCCAGCAGCCCAGGGCGGGGGGGCCAGCGCTTAGGGACGCAGTATTTT.

V gene TRBV13 combines with J gene TRBJ2-7; 9 bases are shared with TRBD2. Germline loops: CDR1 PRHDT, CDR2 FYEKMQ (reference sequence). V lost 5 bases and J lost 1; bases outside the gene matches: 6. The CDR3 sequence is 15 residues long. The CDR3 loop reads CASSPLSGGSYEQYF. The CDR3 bases are TGTGCCAGCAGCCCTCTTAGCGGGGGTTCCTACGAGCAGTACTTC.

The genes are TRBV4-2 and TRBJ2-7; 8 nucleotides match TRBD2. CDR1 LGHNA and CDR2 YNFKEQ come from the germline V gene. This CDR3 is built from 15 residues. V was clipped by 0 bases and J by 5 bases; unmatched bases: 6. DNA of the CDR3: TGTGCCAGCAGCCAAGATAACGGGGGGGCAGACGAGCAGTACTTC. This translates into CASSQDNGGADEQYF.

The chain joins TRBV7-2 to TRBJ1-5; D remains unclear. The CDR3 runs 12 residues. V lost 5 bases, J lost 9 bases, and 11 bases lay in between. Germline CDR1 SGHTA, CDR2 FQGNSA. The CDR3 loop is CASSHESGPQHF. In DNA, the CDR3 is TGTGCCAGCAGCCATGAATCAGGGCCCCAGCATTTT.

V usage is TRBV4-2 and J usage is TRBJ2-1, with a possible D match to TRBD2 (5 bases). Trimming removed 0 bases at V and 6 bases at J, with 9 bases between. Germline V gene lookup returns CDR1 LGHNA and CDR2 YNFKEQ. The CDR3 spans 14 residues. The CDR3, as DNA: TGTGCCAGCAGCCAAGATGAGGGTTTCAATGAGCAGTTCTTC. This gives the protein CASSQDEGFNEQFF.

The CDR3 nucleotides read TGCGCCAGCAGCTTGGATCGGACAGGGAACACTGAAGCTTTCTTT. Translated: CASSLDRTGNTEAFF. This rearrangement joins TRBV5-1 to TRBJ1-1, with 7 bases fitting TRBD1. V shed 0 bases and J 1 base; nucleotides not matched to a gene: 3. This CDR3 contains 15 residues. Germline V gene lookup returns CDR1 SGHRS and CDR2 YFSETQ.

In nucleotides, the CDR3 is TGTGCCAGTACCAGGACAGGGGGCTTCTATGGCTACACCTTC. This translates into CASTRTGGFYGYTF. The rearrangement links TRBV19 to TRBJ1-2, with TRBD1 matching 11 bases. The CDR3 sequence is 14 residues long. Germline V CDR1 and CDR2: LNHDA, SQIVND (reference sequence). The V and J ends lost 7 bases and 4 bases, in that order; junction bases with no gene match: 5.

This chain uses TRBV10-3 with TRBJ2-5; 7 positions match TRBD1. Per germline, CDR1 ENHRY and CDR2 SYGVKD. Trimming cost V 0 bases and J 1 base; bases outside gene matches: 5. CDR3 length: 16 residues. The CDR3 nucleotides are TGTGCCATCAGTGAGTCGACAGGGAGCTCCCAAGAGACCCAGTACTTC. Its protein product is CAISESTGSSQETQYF.

In its sample, this clone was seen a few times. The rearrangement links TRBV2 to TRBJ2-7, with TRBD1 matching over 7 bases. Per germline, CDR1 SNHLY and CDR2 FYNNEI. The trim removed 8 bases at V and 4 bases at J, leaving 11 bases unmatched. This CDR3 region has 14 residues. The CDR3 DNA reads as TGTGCCAGCTGCGTAGCGACAGGGAAATACGAGCAGTACTTC. Amino acid sequence: CASCVATGKYEQYF. Full variable domain (outside the CDR3, taken from reference TRBV2 and TRBJ2-7): EPEVTQTPSHQVTQMGQEVILRCVPISNHLYFYWYRQILGQKVEFLVSFYNNEISEKSEIFDDQFSVERPDGSNFTLKIRSTKLEDSAMYFCASCVATGKYEQYFGPGTRLTVT.

J is TRBJ2-7 and V is TRBV27, with 9 bases aligning to TRBD1. From germline, CDR1 is MNHEY and CDR2 SMNVEV (reference sequence). The CDR3 loop spans 14 amino acids. J was trimmed by 6 bases and V by 4 bases; bases with no gene match: 7. Here the CDR3 DNA reads TGTGCCAGCAGTTCCCGGGACAGGGTGGGCGAGCAGTACTTC. It translates to CASSSRDRVGEQYF.